The 21 T cell receptor beta chains below come from one sample, sequenced in a study of T cell repertoires in cytomegalovirus infection. A single record per CDR3 protein comes from TCRdb applying MiXCR to the reads. The table has around 210,000 distinct CDR3 sequences, 6.5% seen once. Sequences were obtained from PBMCs. The receptors stem from a human donor in good health (CMV status not recorded). Some clones in this sample may be carry-over from other donors' samples.

This clonotype was seen many times. The V call is TRBV7-2, the J call TRBJ2-7, with D unclear. V was pared by 3 bases and J by 2 bases, with 14 bases between. Germline lookup yields CDR1 SGHTA and CDR2 FQGNSA. The CDR3 spans 15 residues. The CDR3 nucleotides are TGTGCCAGCAGCTTTGGGTTCAGGAGCCCCTACGAGCAGTACTTC. Amino acid sequence: CASSFGFRSPYEQYF.

The sample holds a few counts of this clonotype. V gene TRBV29-1 combines with J gene TRBJ2-2; 11 bases line up with TRBD2. V shed 3 bases and J 6 bases; nucleotides not matched to a gene: 0. This CDR3 spans 13 amino acids. CDR1 is SQVTM, CDR2 ANQGSEA, per germline. The CDR3 sequence is CSVEGLAAGELFF. CDR3 DNA: TGCAGCGTTGAGGGACTAGCGGCCGGGGAGCTGTTTTTT.

This chain links TRBV4-3 with TRBJ1-1; D gene ambiguous. V gave up 1 base and J gave up 2 bases, with 5 bases separating them. Germline values: CDR1 LGHNA, CDR2 YSLEER. The CDR3 spans 13 residues. This CDR3 is CASSQAQNTEAFF. The CDR3 DNA follows: TGCGCCAGCAGCCAAGCTCAAAACACTGAAGCTTTCTTT.

This clonotype was counted ten times or more. V gene TRBV20-1 combines with J gene TRBJ1-1; 9 positions agree with TRBD1. Germline V gene data show CDR1 as DFQATT and CDR2 as SNEGSKA (reference sequence). CDR3 length equals 13 residues. Trimming removed 5 bases from V and 4 bases from J; junction bases left unmatched: 5. For the CDR3, the DNA is TGCAGTGCTGGACAGGGGAGAGGCACTGAAGCTTTCTTT. This codes for CSAGQGRGTEAFF.

This clonotype was counted at least ten times. The chain joins TRBV20-1 to TRBJ2-5, with D perhaps matching TRBD1 or TRBD2 (6 bases each). Trimming removed 6 bases at V and 1 base at J, with 15 bases between. The CDR3 runs 14 residues. Germline V CDR1 and CDR2: DFQATT, SNEGSKA (reference sequence). The CDR3 region is CSAVEGGPQETQYF. The CDR3 DNA is TGCAGTGCCGTGGAGGGGGGTCCCCAAGAGACCCAGTACTTC.

This clonotype was seen at least ten times. This sequence joins TRBV10-3 and TRBJ2-1; TRBD2 matches at 10 bases. Trimming removed 7 bases from V and 7 bases from J; junction bases left unmatched: 7. The CDR3 is 14 residues long. Germline CDR1 and CDR2: ENHRY and SYGVKD. The CDR3 DNA sequence: TGTGCCATCAAGGATGTACTAGCGGGGAATGAGCAGTTCTTC. Residues: CAIKDVLAGNEQFF.

This clonotype appeared many times. This chain uses TRBV7-8 with TRBJ1-1; a possible D gene is TRBD1 (6 bases). CDR3 length equals 13 residues. With 0 bases removed from V and 10 bases from J, the gap between germline ends came to 12 bases. Germline CDR1 and CDR2: SGHVS and FQNEAQ. CDR3 residues: CASSLAPGEGAFF. CDR3 nucleotides: TGTGCCAGCAGCTTAGCCCCAGGGGAGGGAGCTTTCTTT.

The sample holds many counts of this clonotype. The chain is built from TRBV28 and TRBJ2-7; D may correspond to TRBD1 or TRBD2 (5 bases each). V lost 6 bases and J 7 bases, leaving 25 bases between the germline ends. The CDR3 spans 16 residues. CDR1 and CDR2 from the germline V gene are MDHEN and SYDVKM. The CDR3 loop is CASSHSSGDPAGEQYF. In DNA form, the CDR3 reads TGTGCCAGCAGCCACTCGAGTGGGGACCCCGCTGGGGAGCAGTACTTC.

This clonotype was counted many times. The V and J genes are TRBV7-9 and TRBJ1-1; no clear D gene. The CDR3 covers 15 residues. V was shortened by 3 bases and J by 0 bases, with 11 bases between the two germline ends. The germline CDR1 and CDR2 sequences are SEHNR and FQNEAQ (reference sequence). The CDR3 sequence: CASSFTGSLNTEAFF. DNA of the CDR3: TGTGCCAGCAGCTTTACTGGCAGCCTGAACACTGAAGCTTTCTTT.

This clonotype was picked up many times. The J gene is TRBJ2-5, the V gene TRBV5-1; D uncertain. V gave up 0 bases and J gave up 4 bases, with 10 bases separating them. CDR1 is SGHRS and CDR2 is YFSETQ in the germline V gene. CDR3 length: 14 residues. The CDR3 nucleotides read TGCGCCAGCAGCTTGGCGGTCGGTGGAGAGACCCAGTACTTC. As protein: CASSLAVGGETQYF.

In this sample, this clonotype turned up many times. V and J are TRBV12-3 or TRBV12-4 and TRBJ2-7; unclear D gene. Between the trimmed V and J ends, which lost 5 bases and 3 bases, there was a span of 8 bases. CDR3 size: 12 residues. CDR3 sequence: CASSAAGYEQYF. As DNA, the CDR3 is TGTGCCAGCAGTGCGGCAGGCTACGAGCAGTACTTC.

There are many counts of this clonotype. The chain employs TRBV18 and TRBJ1-6, with D maybe TRBD1 (5 bases). The CDR3 consists of 15 residues. The ends were cut back, 6 bases at V and 7 bases at J, with 16 bases in the middle. The germline V gene has CDR1 KGHSH and CDR2 LQKENI. The CDR3 is CASSERGAGNSPLHF. CDR3 coding DNA: TGTGCCAGCTCGGAACGAGGGGCCGGGAATTCACCCCTCCACTTT.

This clonotype was seen a few times. V usage is TRBV14 and J usage is TRBJ2-7; D uncertain. This CDR3 has 14 amino acids. Per germline, CDR1 SGHDN and CDR2 FVKESK. V was pared by 1 base and J by 5 bases, with 12 bases between. DNA of the CDR3: TGTGCCAGCAGCCAAGGGACCACCCCTCACGAGCAGTACTTC. It codes for CASSQGTTPHEQYF.

V is TRBV4-3 and J is TRBJ1-5, with D possibly being TRBD1 (5 bases). CDR1 LGHNA and CDR2 YSLEER come from the germline V gene. This CDR3 is 19 amino acids long. Trimming took off 0 bases at V and 0 bases at J, with 18 bases between the two ends. The CDR3 DNA reads as TGCGCCAGCAGCCAAGATTGGGGCAACGGACGGGCTAGCAATCAGCCCCAGCATTTT. Amino acid sequence: CASSQDWGNGRASNQPQHF.

This clonotype was recorded many times. The rearrangement joins TRBV28 to TRBJ2-1, with 9 bases that match TRBD2. Germline assignment: CDR1 MDHEN and CDR2 SYDVKM. The ends lost 4 bases at V and 7 bases at J; junction bases unmatched: 11. The CDR3 contains 16 residues. The CDR3 loop reads CASSSLRGGAWNEQFF. Here the CDR3 DNA reads TGTGCCAGCAGTTCGTTGCGCGGGGGGGCGTGGAATGAGCAGTTCTTC.

The chain recombines TRBV6-4 with TRBJ1-5; the match to TRBD1 covers 7 bases. Germline assignment: CDR1 MRHNA and CDR2 SNTAGT. Unmatched junction bases numbered 7, after V lost 9 bases and J lost 5 bases. This CDR3 comprises 13 residues. CDR3 protein: CASNQGGDQPQHF. CDR3 nucleotides: TGTGCCAGTAATCAGGGGGGGGATCAGCCCCAGCATTTT.

This clonotype has at least ten counts. This chain uses TRBV6-1 with TRBJ1-6; 8 nucleotides agree with TRBD1. Trimming cost V 8 bases and J 8 bases; bases outside gene matches: 8. This CDR3 spans 14 amino acids. Germline V gene lookup returns CDR1 MNHNS and CDR2 SASEGT. The CDR3 reads CASRSRQGHSPLHF. In nucleotides, the CDR3 is TGTGCCAGCCGTTCCAGACAGGGGCATTCACCCCTCCACTTT.

This clonotype has at least ten counts. This sequence joins TRBV29-1 and TRBJ2-7; a weak D match, TRBD1 (7 bases). V was trimmed by 5 bases and J by 1 base, leaving 12 bases between them. The CDR3 covers 13 residues. From germline, CDR1 is SQVTM and CDR2 ANQGSEA. The CDR3 sequence is CSVLGGQSYEQYF. The CDR3 nucleotides read TGCAGCGTTCTGGGGGGACAGTCCTACGAGCAGTACTTC.

In this sample, this clonotype turned up many times. The chain couples TRBV27 to TRBJ2-5, with D perhaps TRBD2 (5 bases). The ends were cut back, 5 bases at V and 5 bases at J, with 12 bases in the middle. The germline V gene encodes CDR1 MNHEY and CDR2 SMNVEV (reference sequence). There are 13 residues in the CDR3. The CDR3 loop is CASSQRRTETQYF. The CDR3 DNA is TGTGCCAGCAGTCAAAGGAGGACGGAGACCCAGTACTTC.

At least ten counts were recorded for this clonotype. The chain couples TRBV20-1 to TRBJ1-1; possibly TRBD1 for D (5 bases). This CDR3 has 13 amino acids. V lost 1 base, J lost 0 bases, and 6 bases lay in between. The germline CDR1 and CDR2 sequences are DFQATT and SNEGSKA (reference sequence). The CDR3 protein is CSARVTVNTEAFF. DNA of the CDR3: TGCAGTGCTAGAGTGACAGTGAACACTGAAGCTTTCTTT.

This clonotype was seen more than once but under ten times. The V call is TRBV29-1, the J call TRBJ1-4; D is undetermined. V was trimmed by 7 bases and J by 2 bases, leaving 11 bases between them. CDR3 size: 13 residues. Germline V gene sequence: CDR1 SQVTM, CDR2 ANQGSEA. DNA for the CDR3: TGCAGCGGAACCCGGGGTACTAATGAAAAACTGTTTTTT. Its translation: CSGTRGTNEKLFF.